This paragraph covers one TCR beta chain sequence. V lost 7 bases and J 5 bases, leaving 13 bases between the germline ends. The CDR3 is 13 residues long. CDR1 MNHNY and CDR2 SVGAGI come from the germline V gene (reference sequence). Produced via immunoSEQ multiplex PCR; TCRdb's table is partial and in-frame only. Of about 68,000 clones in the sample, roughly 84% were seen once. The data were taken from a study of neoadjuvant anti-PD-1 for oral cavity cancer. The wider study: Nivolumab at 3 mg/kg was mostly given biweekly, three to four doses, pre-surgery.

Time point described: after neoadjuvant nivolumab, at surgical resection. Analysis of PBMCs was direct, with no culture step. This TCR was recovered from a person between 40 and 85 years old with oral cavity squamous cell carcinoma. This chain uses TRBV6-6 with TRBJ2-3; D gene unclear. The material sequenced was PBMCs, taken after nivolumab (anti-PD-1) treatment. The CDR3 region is CASKPAAGDTQYF. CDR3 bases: TGTGCCAGCAAACCAGCAGCAGGAGATACGCAGTATTTT.